The clone carrying this T cell receptor beta chain appeared once. Antigen specificity is unknown. Cord blood came from elective full-term cesareans at about 37-42 weeks without labor or membrane rupture. Sorting kept Annexin V-negative CD3+CD8+CD45RA+CCR7+ naive T cells. Sorted naive CD8+ T cell numbers ranged ~18,000 to ~100,000. The CDR3 contains 14 residues. Germline V gene data show CDR1 as SEHNR and CDR2 as FQNEAQ (reference sequence). The trim removed 2 bases at V and 4 bases at J, leaving 2 bases unmatched. The data were obtained in a study of naive CD8 T cells in extremely preterm neonates. Findings of the study overall: iChao1 richness was lowest in preterm neonates, significantly versus all ages. Limitations included small sample size and variable preterm productive templates.

Profiling relied on immunoSEQ multiplex PCR, and the TCRdb table lists in-frame clones only, not all of them. The sample yields approximately 4,600 clones, roughly 97% seen once. V usage is TRBV7-9 and J usage is TRBJ1-5, with TRBD1 matching 7 bases. The specimen sequenced was naive CD8+ T cells from cord blood. The clonotype comes from a newborn in good health. The CDR3 region has the DNA TGTGCCAGCAGCTTATCGACAGGGAATCAGCCCCAGCATTTT. It is translated as CASSLSTGNQPQHF.